This T cell receptor beta chain was identified in a study of blood T cell repertoires in COVID-19. The protocol was immunoSEQ multiplex PCR, while the TCRdb copy is restricted to in-frame clones and leaves out a portion. The sample contains 40,000 to 45,000 clones, over 75% of which appear only once. Germline-derived CDR1 and CDR2 are LNHDA and SQIVND (reference sequence). The CDR3 contains 14 residues. V was trimmed by 8 bases and J by 3 bases, leaving 15 bases between them. This TCR came from a human donor in a cohort sampled during active COVID-19. The sample consisted of peripheral blood. The chain is built from TRBV19 and TRBJ2-3; perhaps TRBD2 as D (6 bases). CDR3 region: CASARAGITDTQYF. As DNA, the CDR3 is TGTGCCAGTGCCCGGGCGGGGATAACAGATACGCAGTATTTT.